A single T cell receptor (beta chain) is shown here with its context. Assay used: immunoSEQ multiplex PCR; TCRdb lists only in-frame clones, some missing. The table includes about 140,000 clones, around 88% detected once. The V gene's germline CDR1 is SGHRS and CDR2 YFSETQ. The CDR3 sequence is 14 residues long. The V segment lost 0 bases and the J segment 5 bases; nucleotides outside the gene matches: 1. These data come from a study of cytomegalovirus exposure and HLA in healthy donors. The sequence derives from a woman aged 18-29 years in good health and CMV-seropositive. The rearrangement uses TRBV5-1 and TRBJ2-3; 9 bases map to TRBD2. The specimen was PBMCs. The CDR3 DNA reads TGCGCCAGCAGCTTGGGGCGGGGGGGAGATACGCAGTATTTT. Amino acids: CASSLGRGGDTQYF. The entire variable domain, with the rest obtained from reference TRBV5-1 and TRBJ2-3, is as follows: KAGVTQTPRYLIKTRGQQVTLSCSPISGHRSVSWYQQTPGQGLQFLFEYFSETQRNKGNFPGRFSGRQFSNSRSEMNVSTLELGDSALYLCASSLGRGGDTQYFGPGTRLTVL.